This T cell receptor (beta chain) originates from a study of post-analysis software for immune sequencing data. Prepared TCR beta cDNA libraries contained unique molecular identifiers. TCRdb reanalysed the PCR reads using MiXCR and keeps one entry per CDR3 protein. The data show about 160,000 distinct CDR3 sequences, around 34% seen once. The sequence was obtained from a girl aged 10 to 17 with multiple sclerosis. This specimen was blood, taken after autologous hematopoietic stem cell transplantation.

CDR3 sequence: CASSAKTSGGQDTQYF. The CDR3, as DNA: TGTGCCAGCAGTGCCAAGACTAGCGGGGGTCAGGATACGCAGTATTTT. V and J are TRBV6-1 and TRBJ2-3, with 12 positions matching TRBD2. The CDR3 spans 16 residues. CDR1 and CDR2 from the germline V gene are MNHNS and SASEGT. J lost 6 bases, V lost 4 bases, and 8 bases had no gene match.